The entry below describes one T cell receptor beta chain. As yet, its antigen is unknown. Per-sample PBMC isolation yielded at least 7 million cells. These data originate in a study of blood T cells in healthy people across ages. Regarding the study as a whole: The unknown donor CMV status may have confounded expanded clonotype changes. Among long-lived donors, naive CD4+ cells were more numerous and diversity higher than in aged donors.

Next came a second PCR, run for 7 to 11 cycles, which used a sample-barcoded 5' primer along with a J-beta primer mix. Every cDNA was tagged by a template-switch adaptor with 12 random nucleotides. In TCRdb, the 5' RACE reads were re-called with MiXCR into one record per CDR3 protein. The sample records around 1,500,000 distinct CDR3 sequences, 42% being singletons. V was clipped by 0 bases and J by 10 bases; unmatched bases: 10. The CDR3 sequence is 14 residues long. Germline values: CDR1 SGDLS, CDR2 YYNGEE. This receptor was taken from a woman between 18 and 30 years old in good health. Sequencing was carried out using blood. The rearrangement joins TRBV9 to TRBJ2-7, with 7 bases identical to TRBD1. CDR3 nucleotides: TGTGCCAGCAGCGTAGAGGACAGGCCCACGTCCCAGTACTTC. It is translated as CASSVEDRPTSQYF.